This note documents a single T cell receptor beta chain sequence. V was pared by 6 bases and J by 2 bases, with 8 bases of the junction left unmatched. Germline loops: CDR1 MNHEY, CDR2 SVGAGI. This CDR3 is built from 15 residues. The data originate from a study of identifying expanded T cells in peripheral blood. TCRdb's table, derived via immunoSEQ multiplex PCR, lists solely in-frame clones and lacks some. Of about 82,000 clones listed, roughly 90% are singletons. The rearrangement uses TRBV6-5 and TRBJ2-3, with 7 bases identical to TRBD1. Material for sequencing was blood. The receptor's source is a person between 18 and 70 years old in good health. This CDR3 is CASRSGTANTDTQYF. For the CDR3, the DNA is TGTGCCAGCAGATCTGGGACAGCGAACACAGATACGCAGTATTTT.